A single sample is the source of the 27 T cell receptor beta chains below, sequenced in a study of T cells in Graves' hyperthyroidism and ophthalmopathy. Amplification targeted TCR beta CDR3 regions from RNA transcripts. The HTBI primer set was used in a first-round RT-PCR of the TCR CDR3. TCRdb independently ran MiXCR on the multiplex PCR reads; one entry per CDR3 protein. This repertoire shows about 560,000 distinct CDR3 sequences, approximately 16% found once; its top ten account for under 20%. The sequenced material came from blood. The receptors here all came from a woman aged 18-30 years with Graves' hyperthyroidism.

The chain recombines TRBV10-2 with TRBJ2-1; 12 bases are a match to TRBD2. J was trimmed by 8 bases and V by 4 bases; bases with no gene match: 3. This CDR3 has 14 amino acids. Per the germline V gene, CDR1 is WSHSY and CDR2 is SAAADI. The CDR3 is CASSGTSGEDEQFF. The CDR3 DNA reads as TGCGCCAGCAGTGGGACTAGCGGGGAGGATGAGCAGTTCTTC.

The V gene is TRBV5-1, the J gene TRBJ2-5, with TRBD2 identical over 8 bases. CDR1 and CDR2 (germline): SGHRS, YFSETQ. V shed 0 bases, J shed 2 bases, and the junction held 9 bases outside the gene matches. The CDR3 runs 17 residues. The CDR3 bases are TGCGCCAGCAGCTTGGCCTCCGGAGCGGGGGTTCAAGAGACCCAGTACTTC. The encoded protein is CASSLASGAGVQETQYF.

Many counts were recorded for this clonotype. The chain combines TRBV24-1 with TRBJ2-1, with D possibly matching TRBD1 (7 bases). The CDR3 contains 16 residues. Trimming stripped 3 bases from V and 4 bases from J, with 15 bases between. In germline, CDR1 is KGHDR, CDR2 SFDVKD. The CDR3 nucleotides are TGTGCCACCAGTGATGGAGGGGGCGCGAAGTACAATGAGCAGTTCTTC. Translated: CATSDGGGAKYNEQFF.

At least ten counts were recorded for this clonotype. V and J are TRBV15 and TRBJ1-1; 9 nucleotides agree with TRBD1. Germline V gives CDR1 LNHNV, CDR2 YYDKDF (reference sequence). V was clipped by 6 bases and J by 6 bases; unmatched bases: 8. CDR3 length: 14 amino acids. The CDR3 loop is CATRAGTGGPEAFF. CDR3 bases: TGTGCCACCAGAGCGGGAACAGGGGGCCCTGAAGCTTTCTTT.

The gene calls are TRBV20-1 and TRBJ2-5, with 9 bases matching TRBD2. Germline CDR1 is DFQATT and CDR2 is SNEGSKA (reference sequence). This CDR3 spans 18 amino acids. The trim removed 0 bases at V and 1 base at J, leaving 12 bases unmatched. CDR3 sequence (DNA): TGCAGTGCTAGAGATAGTCGGTCTAGCGGGGCCCTCCAAGAGACCCAGTACTTC. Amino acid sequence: CSARDSRSSGALQETQYF.

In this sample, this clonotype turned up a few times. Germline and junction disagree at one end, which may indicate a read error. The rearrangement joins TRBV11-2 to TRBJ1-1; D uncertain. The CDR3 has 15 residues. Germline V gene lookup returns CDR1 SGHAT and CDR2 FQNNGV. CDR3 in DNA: TGTGCCAGCAGCTTGGATCGGGGTTGGAACACTGAAGGTTTCTTT. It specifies CASSLDRGWNTEGFF.

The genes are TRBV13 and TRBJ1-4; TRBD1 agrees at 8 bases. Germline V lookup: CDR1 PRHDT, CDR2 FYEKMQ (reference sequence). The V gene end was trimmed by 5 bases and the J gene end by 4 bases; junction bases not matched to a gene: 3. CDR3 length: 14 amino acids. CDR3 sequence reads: CASSADRGNEKLFF. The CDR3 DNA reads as TGTGCCAGCAGCGCCGACAGGGGTAATGAAAAACTGTTTTTT.

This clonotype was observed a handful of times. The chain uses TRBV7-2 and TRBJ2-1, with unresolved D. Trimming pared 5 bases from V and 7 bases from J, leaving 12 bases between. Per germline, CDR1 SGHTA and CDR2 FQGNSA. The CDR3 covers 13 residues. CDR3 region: CASSPEPRNEQFF. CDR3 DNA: TGTGCCAGCAGCCCAGAACCTAGGAATGAGCAGTTCTTC.

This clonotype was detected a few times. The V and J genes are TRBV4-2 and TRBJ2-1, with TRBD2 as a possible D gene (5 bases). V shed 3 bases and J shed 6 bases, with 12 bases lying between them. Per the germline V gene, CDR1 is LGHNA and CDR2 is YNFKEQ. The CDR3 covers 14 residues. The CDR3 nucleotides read TGTGCCAGCAGCCACTTTGGGCTAGCCAATGAGCAGTTCTTC. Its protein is CASSHFGLANEQFF.

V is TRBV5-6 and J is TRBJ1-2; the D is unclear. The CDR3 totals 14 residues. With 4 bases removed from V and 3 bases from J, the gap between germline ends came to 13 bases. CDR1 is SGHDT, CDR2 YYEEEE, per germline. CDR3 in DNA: TGTGCCAGCAGCCTTTGGACGGCCGACTATGGCTACACCTTC. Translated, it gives CASSLWTADYGYTF.

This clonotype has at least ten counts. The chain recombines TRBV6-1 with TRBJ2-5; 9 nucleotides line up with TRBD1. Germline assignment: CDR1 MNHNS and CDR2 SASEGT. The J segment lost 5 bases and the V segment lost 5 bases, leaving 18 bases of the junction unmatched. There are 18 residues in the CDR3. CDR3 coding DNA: TGTGCCAGCAGTTACTCTCAAGTCCCGGGACAGGGTGCGGAGACCCAGTACTTC. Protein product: CASSYSQVPGQGAETQYF.

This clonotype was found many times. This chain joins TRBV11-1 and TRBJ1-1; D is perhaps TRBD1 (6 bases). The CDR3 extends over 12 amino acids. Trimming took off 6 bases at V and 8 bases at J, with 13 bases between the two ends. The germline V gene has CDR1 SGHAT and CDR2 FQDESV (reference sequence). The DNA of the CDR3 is TGTGCCAGCAGATACACAGGGTCGGAAGCTTTCTTT. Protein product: CASRYTGSEAFF.

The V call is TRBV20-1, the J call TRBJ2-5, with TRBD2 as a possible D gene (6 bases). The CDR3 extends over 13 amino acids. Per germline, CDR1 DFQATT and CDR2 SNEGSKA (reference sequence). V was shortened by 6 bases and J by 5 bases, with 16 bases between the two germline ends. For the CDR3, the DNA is TGCAGTGCCCGAGAGGAGGGTATGGAGACCCAGTACTTC. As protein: CSAREEGMETQYF.

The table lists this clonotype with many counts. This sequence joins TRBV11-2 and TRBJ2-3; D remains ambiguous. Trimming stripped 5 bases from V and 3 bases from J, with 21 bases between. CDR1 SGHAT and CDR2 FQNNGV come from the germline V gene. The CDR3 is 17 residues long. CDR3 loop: CASSPSWGSAATDTQYF. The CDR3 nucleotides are TGTGCCAGCAGCCCATCTTGGGGTTCAGCAGCAACAGATACGCAGTATTTT.

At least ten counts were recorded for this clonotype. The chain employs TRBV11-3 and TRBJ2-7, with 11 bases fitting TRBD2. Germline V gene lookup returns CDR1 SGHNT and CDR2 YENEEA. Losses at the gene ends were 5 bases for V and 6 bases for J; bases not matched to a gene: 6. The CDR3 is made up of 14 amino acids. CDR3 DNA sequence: TGTGCCAGCAGCCGACTAGCGGGAAGAGGCGAGCAGTACTTC. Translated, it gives CASSRLAGRGEQYF.

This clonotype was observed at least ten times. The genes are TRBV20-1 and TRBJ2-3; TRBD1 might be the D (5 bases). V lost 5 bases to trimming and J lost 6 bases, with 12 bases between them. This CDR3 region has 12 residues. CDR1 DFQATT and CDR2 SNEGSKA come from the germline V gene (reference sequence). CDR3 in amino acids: CSAPQGPDTQYF. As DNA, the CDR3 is TGCAGTGCTCCGCAGGGCCCCGATACGCAGTATTTT.

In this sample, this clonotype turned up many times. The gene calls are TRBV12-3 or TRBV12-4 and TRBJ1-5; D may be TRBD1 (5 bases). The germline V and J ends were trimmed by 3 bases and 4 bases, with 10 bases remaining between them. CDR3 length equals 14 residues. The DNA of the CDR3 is TGTGCCAGCAGTTTCGGGGCTGCTAATCAGCCCCAGCATTTT. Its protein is CASSFGAANQPQHF.

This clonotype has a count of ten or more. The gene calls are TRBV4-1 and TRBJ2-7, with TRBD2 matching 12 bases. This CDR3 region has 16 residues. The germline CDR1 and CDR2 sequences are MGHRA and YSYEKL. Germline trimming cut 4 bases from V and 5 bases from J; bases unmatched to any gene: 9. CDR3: CASSRGLAGGQNEQYF. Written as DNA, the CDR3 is TGCGCCAGCAGCCGCGGCCTAGCGGGAGGGCAAAACGAGCAGTACTTC.

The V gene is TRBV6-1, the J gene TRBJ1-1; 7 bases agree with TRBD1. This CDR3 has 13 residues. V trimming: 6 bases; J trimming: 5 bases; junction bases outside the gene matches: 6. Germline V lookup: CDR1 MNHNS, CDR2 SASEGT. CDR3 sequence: CASSVRGRTEAFF. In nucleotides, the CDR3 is TGTGCCAGCAGCGTGAGGGGGCGGACTGAAGCTTTCTTT.

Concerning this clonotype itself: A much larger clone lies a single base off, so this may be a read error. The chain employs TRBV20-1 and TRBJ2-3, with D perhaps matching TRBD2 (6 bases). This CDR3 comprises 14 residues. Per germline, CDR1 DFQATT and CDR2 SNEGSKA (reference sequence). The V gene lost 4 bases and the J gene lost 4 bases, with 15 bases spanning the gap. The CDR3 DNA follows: TGCAGTGCTACAGCGCGTGCTAGCGCAGATACGCAGTATTTT. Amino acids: CSATARASADTQYF.

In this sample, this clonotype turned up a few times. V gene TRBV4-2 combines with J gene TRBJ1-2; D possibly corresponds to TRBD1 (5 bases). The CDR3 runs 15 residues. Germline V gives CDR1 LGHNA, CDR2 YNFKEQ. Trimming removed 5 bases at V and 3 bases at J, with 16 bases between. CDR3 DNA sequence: TGTGCCAGCAGCTCCCCTGCAGGGAGCGACTATGGCTACACCTTC. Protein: CASSSPAGSDYGYTF.

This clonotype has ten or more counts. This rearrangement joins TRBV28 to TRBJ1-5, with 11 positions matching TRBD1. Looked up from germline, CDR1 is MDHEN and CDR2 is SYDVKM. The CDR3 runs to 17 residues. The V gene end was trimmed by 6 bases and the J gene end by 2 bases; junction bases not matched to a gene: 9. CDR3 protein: CASRQDRGRVGNQPQHF. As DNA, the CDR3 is TGTGCCAGCAGACAGGACAGGGGGCGGGTGGGCAATCAGCCCCAGCATTTT.

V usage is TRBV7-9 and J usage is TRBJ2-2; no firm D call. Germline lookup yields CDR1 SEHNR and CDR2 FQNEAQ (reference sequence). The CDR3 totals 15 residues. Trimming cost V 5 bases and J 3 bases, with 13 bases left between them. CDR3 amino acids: CASSPTSEDTGELFF. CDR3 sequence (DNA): TGTGCCAGCAGCCCGACCTCCGAGGACACCGGGGAGCTGTTTTTT.

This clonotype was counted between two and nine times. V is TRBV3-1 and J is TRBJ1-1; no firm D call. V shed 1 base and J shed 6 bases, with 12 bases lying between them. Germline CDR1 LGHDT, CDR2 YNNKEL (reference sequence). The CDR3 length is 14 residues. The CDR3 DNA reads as TGTGCCAGCAGCCAAGCCAGGCGGGCCTCTGAAGCTTTCTTT. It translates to CASSQARRASEAFF.

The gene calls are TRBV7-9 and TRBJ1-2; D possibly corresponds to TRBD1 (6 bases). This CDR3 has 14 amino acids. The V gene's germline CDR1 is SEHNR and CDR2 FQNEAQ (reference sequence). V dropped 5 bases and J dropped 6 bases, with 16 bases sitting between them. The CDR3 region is CASSLSGTKDGYTF. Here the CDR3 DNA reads TGTGCCAGCAGCCTATCCGGGACAAAGGATGGCTACACCTTC.

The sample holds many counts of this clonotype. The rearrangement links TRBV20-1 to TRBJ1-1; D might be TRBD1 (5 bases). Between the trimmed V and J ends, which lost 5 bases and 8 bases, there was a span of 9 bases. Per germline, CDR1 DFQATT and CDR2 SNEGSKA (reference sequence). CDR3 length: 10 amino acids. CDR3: CSAGGLEAFF. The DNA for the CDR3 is TGCAGTGCTGGGGGACTCGAAGCTTTCTTT.

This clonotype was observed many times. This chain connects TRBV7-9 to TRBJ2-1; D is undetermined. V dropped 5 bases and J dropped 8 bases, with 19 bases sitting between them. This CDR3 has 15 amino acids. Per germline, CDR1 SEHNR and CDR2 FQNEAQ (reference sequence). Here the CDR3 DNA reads TGTGCCAGCAGCCAAAGGGCAGGTGCAACCGATGAGCAGTTCTTC. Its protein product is CASSQRAGATDEQFF.